This T cell receptor beta chain was identified in a study of blood T cell repertoires in COVID-19. Study-wide context: Samples representing acute and convalescent COVID-19 were sourced from the United States, Italy and Spain. PBMCs, B-cell-depleted T cells, or T cells were the source of the cDNA or gDNA that made up the material.

Trimming took 0 bases from V and 1 from J; bases not matched to a gene: 6. The CDR3 loop spans 17 amino acids. CDR1 is SGHRS and CDR2 is YFSETQ in the germline V gene. In the original processing: Reference gene primer amplification gave nucleated cell count estimates. Sequenced by immunoSEQ multiplex PCR; TCRdb stores in-frame clones only, minus some. That table gives V, J and clone size, and the DNA gave D and trimming. This sample carries under 200,000 clones, around four fifths of them seen once, and the ten largest clones take roughly 5%. V and J are TRBV5-1 and TRBJ2-2, with TRBD1 matching 7 bases. The sample consisted of peripheral blood. This receptor was taken from a woman aged 25 to 39 with acute or convalescent COVID-19. The CDR3 is CASSLGQGRRNTGELFF. The CDR3 DNA is TGCGCCAGCAGCTTGGGACAGGGACGCCGGAACACCGGGGAGCTGTTTTTT.